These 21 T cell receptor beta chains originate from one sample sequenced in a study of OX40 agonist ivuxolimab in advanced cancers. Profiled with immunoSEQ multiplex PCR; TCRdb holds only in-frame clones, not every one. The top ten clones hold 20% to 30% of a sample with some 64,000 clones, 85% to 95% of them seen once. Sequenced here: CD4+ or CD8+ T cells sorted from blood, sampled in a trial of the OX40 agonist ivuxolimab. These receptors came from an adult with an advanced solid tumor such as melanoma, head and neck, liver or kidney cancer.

CDR3 protein: CASSLGLYTGELFF. The CDR3 DNA sequence: TGTGCCAGCAGTTTGGGACTGTACACCGGGGAGCTGTTTTTT. The gene calls are TRBV28 and TRBJ2-2, with a tentative D call TRBD2 (6 bases). Germline values: CDR1 MDHEN, CDR2 SYDVKM. The CDR3 runs 14 residues. Trimming stripped 3 bases from V and 3 bases from J, with 8 bases between.

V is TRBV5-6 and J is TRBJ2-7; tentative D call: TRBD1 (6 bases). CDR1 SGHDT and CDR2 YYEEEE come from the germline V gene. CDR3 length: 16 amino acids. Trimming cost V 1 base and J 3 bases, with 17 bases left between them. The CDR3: CASSLSWSQGNYEQYF. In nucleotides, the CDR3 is TGTGCCAGCAGCTTGAGTTGGAGCCAGGGGAACTACGAGCAGTACTTC.

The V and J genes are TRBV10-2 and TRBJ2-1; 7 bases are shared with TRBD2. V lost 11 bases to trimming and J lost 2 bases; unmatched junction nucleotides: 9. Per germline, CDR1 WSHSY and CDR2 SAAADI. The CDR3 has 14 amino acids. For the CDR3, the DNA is TGCGCCTGTGGGAGCGGGAAGACCTACAATGAGCAGTTCTTC. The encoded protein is CACGSGKTYNEQFF.

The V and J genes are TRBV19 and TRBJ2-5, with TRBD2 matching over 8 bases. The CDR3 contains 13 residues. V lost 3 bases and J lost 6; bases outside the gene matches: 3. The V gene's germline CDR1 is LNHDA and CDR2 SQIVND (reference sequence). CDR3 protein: CASSIGRAQTQYF. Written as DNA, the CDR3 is TGTGCCAGTAGTATCGGGAGGGCACAGACCCAGTACTTC.

CDR3 residues: CASSSLRGGREQYF. In DNA form, the CDR3 reads TGTGCCAGCAGCTCATTGCGGGGGGGCCGCGAGCAGTACTTC. This rearrangement joins TRBV28 to TRBJ2-7, with TRBD2 matching 9 bases. CDR3 size: 14 residues. V trimming: 6 bases; J trimming: 6 bases; junction bases outside the gene matches: 9. Germline V lookup: CDR1 MDHEN, CDR2 SYDVKM. The variable domain in full, with the rest retrieved from reference TRBV28 and TRBJ2-7, is DVKVTQSSRYLVKRTGEKVFLECVQDMDHENMFWYRQDPGLGLRLIYFSYDVKMKEKGDIPEGYSVSREKKERFSLILESASTNQTSMYLCASSSLRGGREQYFGPGTRLTVT.

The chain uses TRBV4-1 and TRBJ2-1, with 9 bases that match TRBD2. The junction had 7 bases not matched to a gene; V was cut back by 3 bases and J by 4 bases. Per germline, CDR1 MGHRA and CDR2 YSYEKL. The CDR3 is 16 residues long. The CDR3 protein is CASSQIQTSGYNEQFF. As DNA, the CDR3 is TGCGCCAGCAGCCAGATCCAGACTAGCGGATACAATGAGCAGTTCTTC.

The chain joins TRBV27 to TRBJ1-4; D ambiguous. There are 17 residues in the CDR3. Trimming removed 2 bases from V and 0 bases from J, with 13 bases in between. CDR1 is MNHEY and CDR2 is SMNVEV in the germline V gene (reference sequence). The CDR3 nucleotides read TGTGCCAGCAGTTTACTGGGAAACAGTGCAACTAATGAAAAACTGTTTTTT. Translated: CASSLLGNSATNEKLFF.

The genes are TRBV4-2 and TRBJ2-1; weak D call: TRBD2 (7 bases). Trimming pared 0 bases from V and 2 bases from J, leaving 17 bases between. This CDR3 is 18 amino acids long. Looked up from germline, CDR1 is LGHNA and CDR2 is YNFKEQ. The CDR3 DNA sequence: TGTGCCAGCAGCCAAGAAGGAGGGGGGGGGATTCCCTACAATGAGCAGTTCTTC. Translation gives CASSQEGGGGIPYNEQFF.

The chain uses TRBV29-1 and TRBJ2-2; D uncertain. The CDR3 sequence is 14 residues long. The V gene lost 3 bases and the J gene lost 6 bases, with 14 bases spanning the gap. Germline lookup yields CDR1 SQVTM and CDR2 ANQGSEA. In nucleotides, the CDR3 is TGCAGCGTTGATTCTGGGAAAGGCGCCGGGGAGCTGTTTTTT. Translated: CSVDSGKGAGELFF.

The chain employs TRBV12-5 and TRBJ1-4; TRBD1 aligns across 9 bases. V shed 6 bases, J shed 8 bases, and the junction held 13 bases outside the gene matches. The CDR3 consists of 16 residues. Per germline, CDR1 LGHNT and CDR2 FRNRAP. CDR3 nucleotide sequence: TGTGCTAGTGGCATGCGGTCCCGGGACAGGGACGAAAAACTGTTTTTT. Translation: CASGMRSRDRDEKLFF.

The CDR3 coding sequence is TGTGCCAGCAGCTTGCTGGCGTACCAAGAGACCCAGTACTTC. This translates into CASSLLAYQETQYF. V gene TRBV5-6 combines with J gene TRBJ2-5, with unresolved D. The V and J ends lost 1 base and 0 bases respectively, with 7 bases between them. Looked up from germline, CDR1 is SGHDT and CDR2 is YYEEEE. This CDR3 comprises 14 residues.

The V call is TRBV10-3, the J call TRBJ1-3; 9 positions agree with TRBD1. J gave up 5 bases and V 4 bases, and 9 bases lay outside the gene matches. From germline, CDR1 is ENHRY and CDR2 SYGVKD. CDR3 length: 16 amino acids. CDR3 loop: CAISVTGGAGRNTIYF. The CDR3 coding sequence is TGTGCCATCAGTGTTACAGGGGGCGCCGGTAGAAACACCATATATTTT.

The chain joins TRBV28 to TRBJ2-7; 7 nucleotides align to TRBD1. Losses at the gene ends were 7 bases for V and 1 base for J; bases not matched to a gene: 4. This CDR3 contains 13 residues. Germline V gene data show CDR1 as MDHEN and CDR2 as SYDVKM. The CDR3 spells CASKRTGSYEQYF. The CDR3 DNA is TGTGCCAGCAAAAGGACAGGATCCTACGAGCAGTACTTC.

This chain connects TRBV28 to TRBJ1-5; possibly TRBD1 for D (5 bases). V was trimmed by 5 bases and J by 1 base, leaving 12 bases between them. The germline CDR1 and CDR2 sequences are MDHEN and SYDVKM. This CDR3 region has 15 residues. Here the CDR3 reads CASSPRAGSNQPQHF. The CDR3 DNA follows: TGTGCCAGCAGTCCCCGAGCAGGGAGCAATCAGCCCCAGCATTTT.

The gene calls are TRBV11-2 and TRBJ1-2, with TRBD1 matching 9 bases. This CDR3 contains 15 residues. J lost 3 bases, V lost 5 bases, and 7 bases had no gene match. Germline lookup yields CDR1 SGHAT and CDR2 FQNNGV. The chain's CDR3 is CASSLSRTGDYGYTF. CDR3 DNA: TGTGCCAGCAGCCTCTCCCGGACAGGGGACTATGGCTACACCTTC. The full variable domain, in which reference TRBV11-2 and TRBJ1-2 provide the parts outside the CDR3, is EAGVAQSPRYKIIEKRQSVAFWCNPISGHATLYWYQQILGQGPKLLIQFQNNGVVDDSQLPKDRFSAERLKGVDSTLKIQPAKLEDSAVYLCASSLSRTGDYGYTFGSGTRLTVV.

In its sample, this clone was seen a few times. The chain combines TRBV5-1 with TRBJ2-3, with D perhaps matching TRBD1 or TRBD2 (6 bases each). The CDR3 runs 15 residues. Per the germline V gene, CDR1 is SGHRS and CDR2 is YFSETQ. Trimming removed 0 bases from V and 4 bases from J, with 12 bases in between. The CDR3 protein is CASSLVGGAADTQYF. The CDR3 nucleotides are TGCGCCAGCAGCTTGGTCGGGGGCGCGGCAGATACGCAGTATTTT.

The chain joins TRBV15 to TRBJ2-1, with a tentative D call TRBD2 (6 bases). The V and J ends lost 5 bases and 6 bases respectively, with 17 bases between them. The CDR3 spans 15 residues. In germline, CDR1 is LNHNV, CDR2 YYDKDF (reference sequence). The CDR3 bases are TGTGCCACCAGCGCCGGAACTAGCTCGGGCAATGAGCAGTTCTTC. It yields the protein CATSAGTSSGNEQFF.

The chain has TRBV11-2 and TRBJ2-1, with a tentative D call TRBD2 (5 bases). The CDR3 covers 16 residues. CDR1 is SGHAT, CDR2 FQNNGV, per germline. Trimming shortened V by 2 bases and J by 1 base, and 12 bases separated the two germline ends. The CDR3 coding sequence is TGTGCCAGCAGCTTATTGGGCGGGCCTTCCTACAATGAGCAGTTCTTC. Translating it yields CASSLLGGPSYNEQFF.

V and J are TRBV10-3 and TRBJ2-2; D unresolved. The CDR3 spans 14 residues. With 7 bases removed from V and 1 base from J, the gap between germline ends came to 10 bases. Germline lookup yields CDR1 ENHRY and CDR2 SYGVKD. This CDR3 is CAIKPGQNTGELFF. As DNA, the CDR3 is TGTGCCATCAAACCCGGCCAGAACACCGGGGAGCTGTTTTTT.

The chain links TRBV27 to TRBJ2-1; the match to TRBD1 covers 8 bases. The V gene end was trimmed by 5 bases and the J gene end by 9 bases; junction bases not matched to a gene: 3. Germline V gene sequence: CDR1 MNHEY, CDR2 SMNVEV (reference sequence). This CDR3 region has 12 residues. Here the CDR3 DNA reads TGTGCCAGCAGTCACAGGGGGACTGAGCAGTTCTTC. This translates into CASSHRGTEQFF.

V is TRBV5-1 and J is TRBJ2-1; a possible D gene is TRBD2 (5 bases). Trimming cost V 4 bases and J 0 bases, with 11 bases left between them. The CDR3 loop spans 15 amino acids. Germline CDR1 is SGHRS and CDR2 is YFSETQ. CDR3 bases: TGCGCCAGCAGCGGTAGCGAAAGCTCCTACAATGAGCAGTTCTTC. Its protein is CASSGSESSYNEQFF. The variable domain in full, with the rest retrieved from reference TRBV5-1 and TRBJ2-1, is KAGVTQTPRYLIKTRGQQVTLSCSPISGHRSVSWYQQTPGQGLQFLFEYFSETQRNKGNFPGRFSGRQFSNSRSEMNVSTLELGDSALYLCASSGSESSYNEQFFGPGTRLTVL.